The next 18 T cell receptor beta chains were all read from a single sample in a study of control samples from healthy donors and cancer patients. The data were produced by immunoSEQ multiplex PCR, yet TCRdb's version contains in-frame clones alone and is incomplete. The profile covers approximately 150,000 clones, with 89% appearing a single time and roughly 7.8% taken by the ten largest. Material: PBMCs. The receptors were gathered from a man in his forties or fifties with head and neck cancer.

The rearrangement joins TRBV7-9 to TRBJ1-1; D is undetermined. V lost 3 bases and J 3 bases, leaving 8 bases between the germline ends. Germline assignment: CDR1 SEHNR and CDR2 FQNEAQ (reference sequence). The length of the CDR3 is 13 residues. The CDR3 DNA reads TGTGCCAGCAGCTTTAGTACCTACACTGAAGCTTTCTTT. Its translation: CASSFSTYTEAFF. The whole variable domain, filled in from reference TRBV7-9 and TRBJ1-1, reads DTGVSQNPRHKITKRGQNVTFRCDPISEHNRLYWYRQTLGQGPEFLTYFQNEAQLEKSRLLSDRFSAERPKGSFSTLEIQRTEQGDSAMYLCASSFSTYTEAFFGQGTRLTVV.

The chain links TRBV5-1 to TRBJ2-7; TRBD1 agrees at 11 bases. Losses at the gene ends were 2 bases for V and 1 base for J; bases not matched to a gene: 2. This CDR3 region has 15 residues. Germline V lookup: CDR1 SGHRS, CDR2 YFSETQ. Written as DNA, the CDR3 is TGCGCCAGCAGCTTTGGACAGGGGGCTTCCTACGAGCAGTACTTC. Its protein product is CASSFGQGASYEQYF.

The chain combines TRBV5-1 with TRBJ1-2; D is perhaps TRBD1 (5 bases). The CDR3 length is 14 residues. Trimming stripped 1 base from V and 7 bases from J, with 14 bases between. The V gene's germline CDR1 is SGHRS and CDR2 YFSETQ. The CDR3 DNA is TGCGCCAGCAGCTTGATAGGGCAGGGAAGTGGCTACACCTTC. Residues: CASSLIGQGSGYTF.

This chain joins TRBV3-1 (or the pseudogene TRBV3-2) and TRBJ2-7; D is undetermined. CDR1 is LGHDT, CDR2 YNNKEL, per germline (reference sequence). Trimming removed 4 bases at V and 2 bases at J, with 15 bases between. The CDR3 spans 15 residues. CDR3: CASSPPGLRAYEQYF. CDR3 DNA sequence: TGTGCCAGCAGCCCGCCCGGCCTACGAGCCTACGAGCAGTACTTC.

J is TRBJ2-2 and V is TRBV7-2; D unresolved. The V gene lost 1 base and the J gene lost 6 bases, with 9 bases spanning the gap. Germline V lookup: CDR1 SGHTA, CDR2 FQGNSA. The CDR3 sequence is 14 residues long. CDR3 residues: CASSLEGFSGELFF. The CDR3 coding sequence is TGTGCCAGCAGCTTAGAAGGGTTCTCCGGGGAGCTGTTTTTT.

The CDR3 loop reads CASSRRGGVRAHNEQFF. CDR3 nucleotide sequence: TGTGCCAGCAGCCGTCGAGGGGGGGTCCGGGCCCACAATGAGCAGTTCTTC. The V call is TRBV11-2, the J call TRBJ2-1; maybe TRBD2 (7 bases). Per germline, CDR1 SGHAT and CDR2 FQNNGV. Trimming cost V 5 bases and J 5 bases, with 22 bases left between them. The CDR3 totals 17 residues.

The chain carries TRBV5-4 and TRBJ1-1; D unresolved. The length of the CDR3 is 13 residues. Germline V gene sequence: CDR1 SGHNT, CDR2 YYREEE (reference sequence). V was clipped by 0 bases and J by 4 bases, with 7 bases between them. This CDR3 is CASSLGWGTEAFF. The CDR3 DNA sequence: TGTGCCAGCAGCTTGGGATGGGGCACTGAAGCTTTCTTT.

V gene TRBV28 combines with J gene TRBJ2-5, with TRBD2 as a possible D gene (6 bases). Germline lookup yields CDR1 MDHEN and CDR2 SYDVKM. There are 13 residues in the CDR3. The V and J ends lost 8 bases and 5 bases respectively, with 15 bases between them. The CDR3 protein is CASCPVGGETQYF. CDR3 in DNA: TGTGCCAGCTGCCCGGTTGGGGGGGAGACCCAGTACTTC.

CDR3 bases: TGTGCCAGCAGCTTGGTAGCGGGGGGCGGGTACGGGTACTTC. As protein: CASSLVAGGGYGYF. The gene calls are TRBV5-5 and TRBJ2-7, with 10 bases fitting TRBD2. CDR3 length: 14 amino acids. V lost 0 bases and J lost 12; bases outside the gene matches: 9. Germline V gives CDR1 SGHKS, CDR2 YYEKEE (reference sequence).

CDR3 residues: CASSAGGSNQPQHF. CDR3 coding DNA: TGTGCCAGCAGCGCAGGGGGCAGCAATCAGCCCCAGCATTTT. V and J are TRBV7-9 and TRBJ1-5, with 8 bases that match TRBD1. The CDR3 runs to 14 residues. Germline CDR1 and CDR2: SEHNR and FQNEAQ (reference sequence). The V segment lost 5 bases and the J segment 1 base; nucleotides outside the gene matches: 1.

This clone was picked up one time. This chain uses TRBV9 with TRBJ2-1; unclear D gene. Germline values: CDR1 SGDLS, CDR2 YYNGEE. The V end was cut by 0 bases, the J end by 5 bases, with 6 bases between. The CDR3 is made up of 13 amino acids. CDR3 sequence reads: CASSVVPNNEQFF. CDR3 bases: TGTGCCAGCAGCGTAGTTCCGAACAATGAGCAGTTCTTC.

This clone was observed a single time. The CDR3 here is CASSRGGSYEQYF. The CDR3 coding sequence is TGTGCCAGCAGCCGGGGGGGTTCCTACGAGCAGTACTTC. The chain joins TRBV3-1 (or the pseudogene TRBV3-2) to TRBJ2-7; 7 bases align to TRBD2. The CDR3 is 13 residues long. The ends lost 4 bases at V and 1 base at J; junction bases unmatched: 1. CDR1 and CDR2 (germline): LGHDT, YNNKEL (reference sequence).

This clone was counted only a few times. This chain uses TRBV5-8 with TRBJ1-3; tentative D call: TRBD1 (5 bases). This CDR3 has 15 amino acids. Deletions cut 4 bases from V and 0 bases from J, with 11 bases between. The germline V gene encodes CDR1 SGHTS and CDR2 YDEGEE. CDR3 nucleotide sequence: TGTGCCAGCAGCCTCGGGACGGACTCTGGAAACACCATATATTTT. Its protein product is CASSLGTDSGNTIYF.

The J gene is TRBJ1-1, the V gene TRBV4-1; a possible D gene is TRBD1 (6 bases). The V gene lost 0 bases and the J gene lost 8 bases, with 13 bases spanning the gap. CDR3 size: 14 residues. Per germline, CDR1 MGHRA and CDR2 YSYEKL. In DNA, the CDR3 is TGCGCCAGCAGCCAAGACAGTACAGGGCGAGAAGCTTTCTTT. The encoded protein is CASSQDSTGREAFF.

V and J are TRBV30 and TRBJ1-3, with a weak D call TRBD1 (5 bases). Germline CDR1 and CDR2: GTSNPN and SVGIG (reference sequence). The CDR3 extends over 18 amino acids. V shed 1 base and J shed 2 bases, with 21 bases lying between them. This CDR3 reads CAWSGPGNIPFPGNTIYF. The DNA for the CDR3 is TGTGCCTGGAGTGGGCCAGGGAATATCCCCTTCCCTGGAAACACCATATATTTT.

The chain links TRBV4-2 to TRBJ2-1; no reliable D call. The germline V gene has CDR1 LGHNA and CDR2 YNFKEQ. V was shortened by 0 bases and J by 2 bases, with 14 bases between the two germline ends. This CDR3 spans 17 amino acids. The CDR3 nucleotides are TGTGCCAGCAGCCAAGACCGCCTCGCGGTCGCCTACAATGAGCAGTTCTTC. Translation: CASSQDRLAVAYNEQFF.

This clone showed up just once. The chain is built from TRBV11-2 and TRBJ1-1; the D gene is possibly TRBD1 (5 bases). Germline V gives CDR1 SGHAT, CDR2 FQNNGV. Trimming left V 5 bases short and J 3 bases short, with 10 bases between. The CDR3 extends over 13 amino acids. As DNA, the CDR3 is TGTGCCAGCAGCAAAGGGGCTTACACTGAAGCTTTCTTT. Translating gives CASSKGAYTEAFF.

The chain employs TRBV10-3 and TRBJ1-2; no definite D call. V was clipped by 6 bases and J by 2 bases, with 10 bases between them. CDR3 length equals 13 residues. Germline assignment: CDR1 ENHRY and CDR2 SYGVKD. The CDR3 nucleotides read TGTGCCATCAGGTCGGACCTAAACTATGGCTACACCTTC. Translation: CAIRSDLNYGYTF.